Given below is one T cell receptor beta chain in context. What antigen it recognizes has not been identified. No base quality values were provided; no much bigger clone lies one nucleotide off. The sample originates from a study of intratumoral heterogeneity in liver cancer. Some background on the complete study: Across the full roughly 15-patient cohort, most patients were male and a median age of approximately 63 years was recorded. The full cohort included 71 multiregional samples from around 15 HCC patients, consisting of roughly 50 tumoral regions and some 20 adjacent nontumoral regions. The study combined RNA-seq, DNA sequencing, TCR-seq and SNP array data from multiple regions of hepatocellular carcinoma specimens to study intratumor heterogeneity.

Results the study describes overall, beyond this receptor: The authors noted a relatively low number of patients and under-sampled tumor-infiltrating lymphocyte representation as limitations. Within each sequenced patient, no significant difference in overall T cell clonality was found between tumor regions. RNA-seq-based estimates of regional differences in tumor-infiltrating lymphocyte burden were reportedly confirmed by TCR sequencing. In each sequenced patient, tumor region a showed significantly more unique T-cell clonal expansions than tumor region b.

Samples labelled H were derived from distinct, geographically separated regions of the hepatocellular carcinoma nodule. Every patient had early-stage hepatocellular carcinoma and went to surgical resection without receiving any prior therapy. None of the sampled areas showed macroscopic evidence of necrosis or hemorrhage. TCR sequencing (ImmunoSeq) was performed on multiple regions from a couple of patients. Frozen resection tissue samples were collected at least 1 cm apart from each other. The DNeasy blood and tissue kit was used to extract genomic DNA from bulk tissue. As encoded in the germline V gene (reference sequence), CDR1 is MNHNY while CDR2 is SVGAGI. V drops 2 bases and J drops 4 bases, leaving 17 bases in between. The CDR3 has 16 amino acids, counting the end cysteine and phenylalanine. Just CDR3 DNA is preserved here, 48 bases in frame from base 1. TCR beta chain CDR3 regions were sequenced from genomic DNA using the immunoSEQ assay. Primers annealing to V and J segments amplified rearranged VDJ segments. The study's processing was this. The ImmunoSeq Analyzer software was used to calculate clonality and richness metrics. Differentially abundant clones between regions were identified using Fisher's exact test plus a beta-binomial method for added stringency. The table was pulled from immuneACCESS by TCRdb, which kept in-frame rearrangements only. Such tables lose some clones; where checked, under half of the loss comes from unresolved V genes, and the rest has no known cause. V and J calls and clone size are as listed in that table; D and trimming were resolved from the DNA. For this sample the table gives roughly 7,000 clones, of which about 50% were detected only once. The ten largest account for approximately 15% of the sample.

This sequence originates from a man between 65 and 85 years old with hepatocellular carcinoma. Sequencing was performed on tumor tissue, taken before any cancer treatment. The chain is encoded by TRBV6-6 joined to TRBJ1-2, with the D segment identity uncertain. The CDR3 protein is CASSYGEGREGYGYTF. The sequenced DNA is TGTGCCAGCAGTTACGGGGAGGGCCGGGAGGGCTATGGCTACACCTTC.